This record concerns one TCR beta chain sequence. This sample is part of a study of blood T cell repertoires in COVID-19. The CDR3 consists of 16 residues. Per the original data handling: By means of reference gene primer amplification, nucleated cell counts were estimated. The table came from immunoSEQ multiplex PCR; TCRdb's copy has only in-frame clones and leaves some out. The V and J calls and clone size are taken from that table; D and trimming were inferred from the DNA. This table has about 42,000 clones, 90% appearing once. This sequence was found in a man in his 70s with active COVID-19. The chain joins TRBV12-2 to TRBJ1-1; the D call TRBD1 from the table was never checked on the DNA. TRBV12-2 is a recognized pseudogene. Sequenced: peripheral blood. The CDR3 protein is CASRFDRVITNTEAFF. CDR3 bases: TGTGCAAGTCGCTTCGACAGGGTCATAACGAACACTGAAGCTTTCTTT.